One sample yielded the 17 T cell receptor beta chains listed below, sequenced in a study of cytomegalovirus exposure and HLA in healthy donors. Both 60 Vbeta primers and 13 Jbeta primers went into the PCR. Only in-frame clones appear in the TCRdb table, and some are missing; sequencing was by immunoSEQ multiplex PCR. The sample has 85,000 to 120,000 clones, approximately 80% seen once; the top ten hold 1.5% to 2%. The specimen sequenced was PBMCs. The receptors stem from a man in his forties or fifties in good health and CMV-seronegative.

This CDR3 is CASSLDRTPHYGYTF. CDR3 sequence (DNA): TGTGCCAGCAGCTTAGACCGGACACCACACTATGGCTACACCTTC. V and J are TRBV11-2 and TRBJ1-2, with D possibly matching TRBD1 (5 bases). V was trimmed by 0 bases and J by 3 bases, leaving 11 bases between them. Germline V gene data show CDR1 as SGHAT and CDR2 as FQNNGV. The CDR3 is 15 residues long.

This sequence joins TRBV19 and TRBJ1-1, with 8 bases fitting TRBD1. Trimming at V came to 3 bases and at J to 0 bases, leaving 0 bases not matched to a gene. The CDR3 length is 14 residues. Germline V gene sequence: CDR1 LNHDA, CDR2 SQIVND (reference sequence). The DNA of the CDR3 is TGTGCCAGTAGTATGGGACAGGTGAACACTGAAGCTTTCTTT. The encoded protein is CASSMGQVNTEAFF. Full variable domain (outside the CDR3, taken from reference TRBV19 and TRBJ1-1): DGGITQSPKYLFRKEGQNVTLSCEQNLNHDAMYWYRQDPGQGLRLIYYSQIVNDFQKGDIAEGYSVSREKKESFPLTVTSAQKNPTAFYLCASSMGQVNTEAFFGQGTRLTVV.

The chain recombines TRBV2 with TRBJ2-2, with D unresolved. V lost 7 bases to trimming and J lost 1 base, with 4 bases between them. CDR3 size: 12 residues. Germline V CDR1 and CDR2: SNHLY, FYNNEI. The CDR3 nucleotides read TGTGCCAGCATACAGAACACCGGGGAGCTGTTTTTT. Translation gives CASIQNTGELFF.

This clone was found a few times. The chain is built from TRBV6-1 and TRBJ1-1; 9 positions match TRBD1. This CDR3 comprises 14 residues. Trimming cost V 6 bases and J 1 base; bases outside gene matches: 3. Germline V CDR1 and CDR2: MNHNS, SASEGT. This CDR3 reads CASRETGGNTEAFF. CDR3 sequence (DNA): TGTGCCAGCAGGGAGACAGGGGGGAACACTGAAGCTTTCTTT.

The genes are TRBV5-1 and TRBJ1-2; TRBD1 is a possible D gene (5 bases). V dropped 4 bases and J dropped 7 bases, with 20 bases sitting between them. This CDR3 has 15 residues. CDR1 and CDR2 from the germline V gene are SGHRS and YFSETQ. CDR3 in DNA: TGCGCCAGCAGCCCCACAGGATTCCATACAGGTGGCTACACCTTC. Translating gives CASSPTGFHTGGYTF.

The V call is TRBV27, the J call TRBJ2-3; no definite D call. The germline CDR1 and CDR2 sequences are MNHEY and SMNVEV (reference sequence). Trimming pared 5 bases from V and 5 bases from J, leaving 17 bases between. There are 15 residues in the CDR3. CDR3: CASSAKNPPGDTQYF. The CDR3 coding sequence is TGTGCCAGCAGTGCGAAGAACCCACCAGGAGATACGCAGTATTTT.

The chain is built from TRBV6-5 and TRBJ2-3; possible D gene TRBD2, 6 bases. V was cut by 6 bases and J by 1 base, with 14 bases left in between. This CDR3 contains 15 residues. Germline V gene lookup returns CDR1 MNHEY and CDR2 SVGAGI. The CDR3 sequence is CASRFPSAGTDTQYF. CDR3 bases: TGTGCCAGCAGATTCCCTAGCGCCGGCACAGATACGCAGTATTTT.

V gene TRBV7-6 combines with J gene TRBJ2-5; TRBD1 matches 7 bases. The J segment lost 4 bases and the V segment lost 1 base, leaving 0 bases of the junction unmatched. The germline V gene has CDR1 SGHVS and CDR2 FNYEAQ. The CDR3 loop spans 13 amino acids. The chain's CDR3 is CASSLGDRETQYF. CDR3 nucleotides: TGTGCCAGCAGCTTAGGGGACAGAGAGACCCAGTACTTC. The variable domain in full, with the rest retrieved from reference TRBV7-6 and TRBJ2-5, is GAGVSQSPRYKVTKRGQDVALRCDPISGHVSLYWYRQALGQGPEFLTYFNYEAQQDKSGLPNDRFSAERPEGSISTLTIQRTEQRDSAMYRCASSLGDRETQYFGPGTRLLVL.

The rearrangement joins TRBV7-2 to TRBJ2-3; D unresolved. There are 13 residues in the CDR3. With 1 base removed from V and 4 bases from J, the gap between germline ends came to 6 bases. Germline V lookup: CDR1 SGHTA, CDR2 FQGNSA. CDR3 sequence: CASSLVPADTQYF. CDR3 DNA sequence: TGTGCCAGCAGCTTAGTGCCGGCAGATACGCAGTATTTT.

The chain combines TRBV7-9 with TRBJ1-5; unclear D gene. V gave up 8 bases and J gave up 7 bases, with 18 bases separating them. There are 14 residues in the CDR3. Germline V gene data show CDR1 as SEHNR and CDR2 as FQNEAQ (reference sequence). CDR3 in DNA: TGTGCCAGCGACCAAGGAGGGAAGGAACAGCCCCAGCATTTT. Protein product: CASDQGGKEQPQHF.

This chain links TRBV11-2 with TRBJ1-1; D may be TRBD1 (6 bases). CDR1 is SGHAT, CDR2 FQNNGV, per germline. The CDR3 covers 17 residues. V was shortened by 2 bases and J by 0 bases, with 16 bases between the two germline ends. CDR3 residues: CASSLNPDGGLNTEAFF. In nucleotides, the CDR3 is TGTGCCAGCAGCTTAAACCCGGACGGGGGGCTGAACACTGAAGCTTTCTTT.

In DNA, the CDR3 is TGTGCCAGTAGTATAGACCTCGAGGGTGTGGAGACCCAGTACTTC. As protein: CASSIDLEGVETQYF. The chain uses TRBV19 and TRBJ2-5; D may be TRBD2 (5 bases). The CDR3 totals 15 residues. Germline CDR1 and CDR2: LNHDA and SQIVND (reference sequence). V shed 0 bases and J shed 5 bases, with 13 bases lying between them.

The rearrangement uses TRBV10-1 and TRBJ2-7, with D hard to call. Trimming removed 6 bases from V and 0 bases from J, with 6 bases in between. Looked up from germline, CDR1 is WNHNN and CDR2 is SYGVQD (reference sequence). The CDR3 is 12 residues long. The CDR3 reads CASSISSYEQYF. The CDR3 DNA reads TGCGCCAGCAGCATCAGCTCCTACGAGCAGTACTTC.

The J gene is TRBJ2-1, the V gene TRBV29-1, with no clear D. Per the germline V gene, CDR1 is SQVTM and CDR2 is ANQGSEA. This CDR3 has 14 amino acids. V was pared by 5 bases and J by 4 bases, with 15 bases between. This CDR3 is CSVRGDAAYNEQFF. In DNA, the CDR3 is TGCAGCGTTAGAGGCGATGCAGCATACAATGAGCAGTTCTTC.

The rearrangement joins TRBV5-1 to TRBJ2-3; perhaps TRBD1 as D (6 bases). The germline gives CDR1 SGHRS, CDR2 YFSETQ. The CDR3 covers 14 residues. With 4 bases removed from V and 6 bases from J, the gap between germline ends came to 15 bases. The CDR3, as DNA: TGCGCCAGCAGCCAGGACAGCCCTAAGGATACGCAGTATTTT. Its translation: CASSQDSPKDTQYF.

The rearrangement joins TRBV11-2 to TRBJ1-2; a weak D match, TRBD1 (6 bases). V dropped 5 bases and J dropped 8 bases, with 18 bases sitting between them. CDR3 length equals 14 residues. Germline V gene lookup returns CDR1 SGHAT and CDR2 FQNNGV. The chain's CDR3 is CASSLYRAPGGYTF. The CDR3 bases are TGTGCCAGCAGCCTTTACAGGGCCCCCGGGGGCTACACCTTC.

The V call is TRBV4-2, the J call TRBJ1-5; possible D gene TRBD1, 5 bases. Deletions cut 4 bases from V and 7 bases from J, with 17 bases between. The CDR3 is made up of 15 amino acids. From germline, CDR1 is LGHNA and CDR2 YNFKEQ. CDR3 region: CASSPSTGERQPQHF. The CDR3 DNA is TGTGCCAGCAGCCCAAGTACGGGGGAGAGACAGCCCCAGCATTTT.